The 4 T cell receptor beta chains below come from one sample, sequenced in a study of shared clonotypes between healthy human individuals. TCRdb keeps only in-frame clones here, not all; method: immunoSEQ multiplex PCR. Of roughly 2.4 million clones in the sample, 95% are singletons; the top ten hold around 0.13%. The sequenced sample consisted of naive CD4+ T cells sorted from blood. Subset described: CD45RA+ positively selected. All receptors derive from a man aged 18 to 29 in good health.

The chain uses TRBV5-6 and TRBJ2-7, with 7 nucleotides matching TRBD1. The junction had 13 bases not matched to a gene; V was cut back by 4 bases and J by 0 bases. The CDR3 runs to 17 residues. Germline loops: CDR1 SGHDT, CDR2 YYEEEE. CDR3 bases: TGTGCCAGCAGCCGACAGGGAAGAGGGCCGGCCTCCTACGAGCAGTACTTC. Protein sequence: CASSRQGRGPASYEQYF.

The chain is built from TRBV30 and TRBJ2-7; the D call may be TRBD1 or TRBD2 (6 bases each). From germline, CDR1 is GTSNPN and CDR2 SVGIG (reference sequence). This CDR3 is 11 amino acids long. V lost 2 bases to trimming and J lost 6 bases, with 8 bases between them. The CDR3 bases are TGTGCCTGGAGTTGGGGGGCCGAGCAGTACTTC. This sequence encodes CAWSWGAEQYF. Based on the CDR3 plus reference TRBV30 and TRBJ2-7, the full variable domain is SQTIHQWPATLVQPVGSPLSLECTVEGTSNPNLYWYRQAAGRGLQLLFYSVGIGQISSEVPQNLSASRPQDRQFILSSKKLLLSDSGFYLCAWSWGAEQYFGPGTRLTVT.

Concerning this clone: The same CDR3 also results from other DNA sequences found in this sample. The chain employs TRBV7-9 and TRBJ2-5; 8 bases are a match to TRBD1. The germline CDR1 and CDR2 sequences are SEHNR and FQNEAQ (reference sequence). This CDR3 comprises 15 residues. After removal of 1 base from V and 1 base from J, the junction contained 2 bases not matched to a gene. The CDR3 is CASSLGTGPQETQYF. The CDR3 nucleotides read TGTGCCAGCAGCTTAGGGACAGGGCCCCAAGAGACCCAGTACTTC.

The chain links TRBV4-3 to TRBJ2-3, with TRBD1 identical over 8 bases. CDR3 length: 16 residues. The germline V gene has CDR1 LGHNA and CDR2 YSLEER. V lost 3 bases and J lost 1; bases outside the gene matches: 6. The CDR3 protein is CASSQGTGAGTDTQYF. CDR3 bases: TGCGCCAGCAGCCAGGGGACAGGAGCCGGCACAGATACGCAGTATTTT.